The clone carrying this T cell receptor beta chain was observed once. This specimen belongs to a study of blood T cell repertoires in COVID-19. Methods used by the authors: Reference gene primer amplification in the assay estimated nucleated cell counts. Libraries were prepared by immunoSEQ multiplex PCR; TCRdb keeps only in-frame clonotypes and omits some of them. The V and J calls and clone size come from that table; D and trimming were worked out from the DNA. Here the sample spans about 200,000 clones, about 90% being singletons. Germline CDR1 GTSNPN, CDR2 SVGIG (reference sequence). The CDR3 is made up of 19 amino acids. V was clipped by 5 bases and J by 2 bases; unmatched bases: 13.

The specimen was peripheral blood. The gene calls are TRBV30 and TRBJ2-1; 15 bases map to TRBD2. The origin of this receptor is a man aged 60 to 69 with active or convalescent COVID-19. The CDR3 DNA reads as TGTGCCTGGCAGACCGGGACTAGCGGGGGGTATTCCCCCTACAATGAGCAGTTCTTC. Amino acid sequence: CAWQTGTSGGYSPYNEQFF.